This T cell receptor (beta chain) was observed in a study of shared clonotypes between healthy human individuals. PCR replicates from unsorted PBMC used 300 ng DNA, and this amount was 25,000 to 35,000 T cell genomes. Only in-frame clones appear in the TCRdb table, and some are missing; sequencing was by immunoSEQ multiplex PCR. This table holds about 490,000 clones, more than 65% found once. On this clone itself: A far larger clone lies a single base away; this is likely a read error.

The CDR3 loop spans 15 amino acids. Germline V lookup: CDR1 LGHNA, CDR2 YSLEER. Trimming removed 3 bases from V and 4 bases from J; junction bases left unmatched: 6. The chain carries TRBV4-3 and TRBJ2-3; 8 bases are a match to TRBD1. The receptor's source is a middle-aged woman in good health. Some clones in this sample may be carry-over from other donors' samples. The sequencing sample was made of PBMCs. CDR3 residues: CASSHDRTGPDTQYF. Written as DNA, the CDR3 is TGCGCCAGCAGCCACGATAGGACAGGGCCAGATACGCAGTATTTT.